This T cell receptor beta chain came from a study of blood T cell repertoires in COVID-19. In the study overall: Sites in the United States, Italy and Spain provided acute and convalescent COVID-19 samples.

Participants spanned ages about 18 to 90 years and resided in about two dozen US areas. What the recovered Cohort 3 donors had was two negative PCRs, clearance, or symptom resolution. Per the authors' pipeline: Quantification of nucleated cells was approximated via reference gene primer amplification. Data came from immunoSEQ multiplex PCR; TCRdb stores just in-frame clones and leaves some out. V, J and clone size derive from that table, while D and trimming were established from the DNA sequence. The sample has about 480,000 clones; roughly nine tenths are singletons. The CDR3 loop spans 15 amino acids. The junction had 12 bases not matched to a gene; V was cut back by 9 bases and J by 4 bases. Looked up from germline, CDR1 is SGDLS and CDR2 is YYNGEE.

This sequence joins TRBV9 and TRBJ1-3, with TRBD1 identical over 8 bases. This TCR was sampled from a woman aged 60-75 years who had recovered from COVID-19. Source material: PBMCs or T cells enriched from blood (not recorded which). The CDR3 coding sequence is TGTGCCACCTCAGGGGGCCCGAACGTAGGAAACACCATATATTTT. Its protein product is CATSGGPNVGNTIYF. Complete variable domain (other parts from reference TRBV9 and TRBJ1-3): DSGVTQTPKHLITATGQRVTLRCSPRSGDLSVYWYQQSLDQGLQFLIQYYNGEERAKGNILERFSAQQFPDLHSELNLSSLELGDSALYFCATSGGPNVGNTIYFGEGSWLTVV.